The rows below give T cell receptor beta chains drawn from one sample of a study of Graves' ophthalmopathy and Graves' hyperthyroidism. TCRdb re-called the multiplex PCR reads through MiXCR, storing one row per CDR3 protein. The sample yields just over 400,000 distinct CDR3 sequences, roughly 20% seen once. Sequencing was performed on peripheral blood. The receptor set was obtained from a woman between 18 and 29 years old with stable Graves' hyperthyroidism. Each CDR3 is given with its conserved first and last residue. A D gene is named only where the DNA matches it firmly. Clone size is not always given. Where it is, it says once, few, many or a class for expanded clones.

D gene	V gene	J gene	clone size	CDR3 DNA	CDR3 protein
.	TRBV30	TRBJ1-2	many	TGTGCCTGGAGGCCAGGACAGTCTTATGGCTACACCTTC	CAWRPGQSYGYTF
.	TRBV20-1	TRBJ2-7	many	TGCAGTGCTAGAGCCCAGGGCAGGGAACATGGCGAGCAGTACTTC	CSARAQGREHGEQYF
.	TRBV20-1	TRBJ1-5	many	TGCAGTGCTACGGAGGGAAGGCTGGTGGGCAATCAGCCCCAGCATTTT	CSATEGRLVGNQPQHF
TRBD2	TRBV18	TRBJ2-2	many	TGTGCCAGCTCGGCGGGGACTAGCGATCTCACCGGGGAGCTGTTTTTT	CASSAGTSDLTGELFF
.	TRBV29-1	TRBJ2-7	many	TGCAGCGTTGCGAGGGGATCGGTCGACGAGCAGTACTTC	CSVARGSVDEQYF
TRBD2	TRBV24-1	TRBJ2-3	many	TGTGCCACCAGTGATCCAGGACTAGCGACTACGCAGTATTTT	CATSDPGLATTQYF
.	TRBV20-1	TRBJ2-2	many	TGCAGTGCTAGAAAAGTATCGGACACCGGGGAGCTGTTTTTT	CSARKVSDTGELFF
.	TRBV12-3/TRBV12-4	TRBJ1-5	many	TGTGCCAGCAGATCTGAGGGGTATTGGCCCCAGCATTTT	CASRSEGYWPQHF
.	TRBV6-1	TRBJ1-1	few	TGTGCCAGCGAGGGATTTACTGAAGCTTTCTTT	CASEGFTEAFF
.	TRBV6-1	TRBJ1-1	few	TGTGCCAGCAGCCCAGTGGGAGTTGAAGCTTTCTTT	CASSPVGVEAFF
.	TRBV29-1	TRBJ2-4	.	TGCAGCGTTGCGGGACTAGCCAAAAACATTCAGTACTTC	CSVAGLAKNIQYF
.	TRBV6-1	TRBJ2-7	few	TGTGCCAGCAAGGGGTACTCCTACGAGCAGTACTTC	CASKGYSYEQYF
.	TRBV12-3/TRBV12-4	TRBJ1-2	many	TGTGCCAGCAGTCCCACCTGGGGAGGTGAGGGCTACACCTTC	CASSPTWGGEGYTF
.	TRBV30	TRBJ2-6	.	TGTGCCGGGGAGCTGGGCGGATACTCTGGGGCCAACGTCCTGACTTTC	CAGELGGYSGANVLTF
TRBD1	TRBV7-9	TRBJ1-2	many	TGTGCCAGCAGCTTAGCGACCGGGACAGGGACCTTC	CASSLATGTGTF
.	TRBV5-1	TRBJ2-7	few	TGCGCCAGCAGCCTCCTAGAGCCGGGCGTCTACGAGCAGTACTTC	CASSLLEPGVYEQYF
.	TRBV24-1	TRBJ2-7	many	TGTGCCACCAGTGATTCCTATGGGCAGTACTTC	CATSDSYGQYF
TRBD2	TRBV20-1	TRBJ2-5	many	TGCAGTGCTTCTATGACTAGCGCGAAAGAGACCCAGTACTTC	CSASMTSAKETQYF
TRBD1	TRBV20-1	TRBJ1-1	many	TGCAGTGCTATTCCCCCGGGACAGGGGGACACTGAAGCTTTCTTT	CSAIPPGQGDTEAFF
.	TRBV28	TRBJ1-1	many	TGTGCCAGCACTTCGGGGGGGGCGAACACTGAAGCTTTCTTT	CASTSGGANTEAFF
.	TRBV12-3/TRBV12-4	TRBJ2-3	few	.	CASSSSTGGATDTQYF
TRBD2	TRBV20-1	TRBJ2-5	.	TGCAGTGCTCGAAGACCTCCAGGGACTAGACTCCAAGAGACCCAGTACTTC	CSARRPPGTRLQETQYF
.	TRBV5-1	TRBJ2-4	many	TGCGCCAGCAGCTTGAAAGTCGTCGGGGTTCCATCTGAGGGTAACATTAAGTACTTC	CASSLKVVGVPSEGNIKYF
.	TRBV6-1	TRBJ1-2	many	TGTGCCAGCACCCCATCGGGGGGCGGCTATGGCTACACCTTC	CASTPSGGGYGYTF
TRBD2	TRBV12-3/TRBV12-4	TRBJ2-2	many	TGTGCCAGCAGCCCAAGGACTAGCGGGAGTAGAGGGGAGCTGTTTTTT	CASSPRTSGSRGELFF
TRBD2	TRBV24-1	TRBJ2-3	.	TGTGCCACCAGTCACGGGGGGGATACGCAGTATTTT	CATSHGGDTQYF
TRBD1	TRBV27	TRBJ1-1	many	TGTGCCAGCAGTTTAGCAGCAACAGGGGGGCGGGGAGCTTTCTTT	CASSLAATGGRGAFF
.	TRBV6-1	TRBJ2-6	many	TGTGCCGGGGCTCGGGGTGACGGGGCCAACGTCCTGACTTTC	CAGARGDGANVLTF
TRBD2	TRBV15	TRBJ2-5	many	TGTGCCACCAGCAGAGATGCGGGGGACTCAGAGACCCAGTACTTC	CATSRDAGDSETQYF
.	TRBV4-1	TRBJ2-2	many	TGCGCCAGTAAGGACCGGACCCAGAACACCGGGGAGCTGTTTTTT	CASKDRTQNTGELFF
.	TRBV12-3/TRBV12-4	TRBJ2-2	many	TGTGCCAGCAGTTTTGTGGGGGGCTGGACCGGGGAGCTGTTTTTT	CASSFVGGWTGELFF
TRBD1	TRBV20-1	TRBJ1-2	many	TGCAGTGCTTTCCAGGGGGCGCGTGGCTACACCTTC	CSAFQGARGYTF
TRBD1	TRBV19	TRBJ1-5	many	TGTGCCAGTACCCCAGGGACAGGGGGCACTGAGCCCCAGCATTTT	CASTPGTGGTEPQHF
.	TRBV25-1	TRBJ2-7	many	TGTGCCAGCAGTGACGGATCCTGGACCGCGAACTACGAGCAGTACTTC	CASSDGSWTANYEQYF
.	TRBV6-2/TRBV6-3	TRBJ2-4	few	TGTGCCACAACTACGGGAGCCAAAAACATTCAGTACTTC	CATTTGAKNIQYF
.	TRBV7-2	TRBJ2-2	many	TGTGCCAGCAGCTTAGGTCTGAGACAACTGAACACCGGGGAGCTGTTTTTT	CASSLGLRQLNTGELFF
.	TRBV28	TRBJ1-2	many	TGTGCCAGCAGTGCCCGTTATGGCTACACCTTC	CASSARYGYTF
.	TRBV6-2/TRBV6-3	TRBJ2-5	many	TGTGCCAGCAGCTCCGTTACAGCAATCCAAGAGACCCAGTACTTC	CASSSVTAIQETQYF
.	TRBV4-3	TRBJ2-5	many	TGCGCCAGCAGCCAAGATCGAAGGGAAGCACAAGAGACCCAGTACTTC	CASSQDRREAQETQYF
TRBD2	TRBV20-1	TRBJ2-7	many	TGCAGTGCTTTCTCCGGGACTAGCGGGACCGAGCAGTACTTC	CSAFSGTSGTEQYF
TRBD2	TRBV15	TRBJ2-7	many	TGTGCCACAGGTGGGACTAGCGGACCCTACGAGCAGTACTTC	CATGGTSGPYEQYF
.	TRBV13	TRBJ2-7	many	TGTGCCAGCAGCGGAAGGGTGGATGGCTACGAGCAGTACTTC	CASSGRVDGYEQYF
.	TRBV2	TRBJ2-7	many	TGTGCCAGCAGTGACGTGCCCTGGGGCGAGCAGTACTTC	CASSDVPWGEQYF
.	TRBV9	TRBJ2-6	many	TGTGCCAGCAGGGCCCACGACGTAGGGAACTCTGGGGCCAACGTCCTGACTTTC	CASRAHDVGNSGANVLTF
.	TRBV12-3/TRBV12-4	TRBJ1-2	few	TGTGCCAGCAGCGTTGCCTATGGCTACACCTTC	CASSVAYGYTF
.	TRBV4-3	TRBJ2-4	.	TGCGCCAGCAGCCCAGCCACAAGGGTAGCCAAAAACATTCAGTACTTC	CASSPATRVAKNIQYF
.	TRBV19	TRBJ1-5	many	TGTGCCAGTAGTATAGTCCGGACCCTTAGCAATCAGCCCCAGCATTTT	CASSIVRTLSNQPQHF
.	TRBV7-3	TRBJ2-7	many	TGTGCCAGCAGCTTAAATCGGGGCAGCGAGCAGTACTTC	CASSLNRGSEQYF
TRBD1	TRBV2	TRBJ1-5	.	TGTGCCAGCAGTGACAGGGGGCATCCTCAGCCCCAGCATTTT	CASSDRGHPQPQHF
.	TRBV6-1	TRBJ1-2	.	TGTGCCAGCACCGTAATAGACGGGGAAGGTGGCTACACCTTC	CASTVIDGEGGYTF
.	TRBV24-1	TRBJ1-1	.	TGTGCCACCAGTGATTCCTCGACAGGAGCCATGAACACTGAAGCTTTCTTT	CATSDSSTGAMNTEAFF
.	TRBV6-1	TRBJ2-7	.	TGTGCCAGCAGCGGGGGGACAAACTACGAGCAGTACTTC	CASSGGTNYEQYF
.	TRBV7-6	TRBJ2-5	many	TGTGCCAGCAGCTTGCGTTCGAAGGACACCGGGCAGGGGACCCAGTACTTC	CASSLRSKDTGQGTQYF
TRBD1	TRBV6-2/TRBV6-3	TRBJ1-1	few	TGTGCCAGCAGTTACCGGGCAGGGGGCCCCGGGATGAACACTGAAGCTTTCTTT	CASSYRAGGPGMNTEAFF
.	TRBV7-2	TRBJ2-7	few	TGTGCCAGCAGCTGGGGACATCTCTACGAGCAGTACTTC	CASSWGHLYEQYF
.	TRBV12-3/TRBV12-4	TRBJ2-5	many	TGTGCCATCTTACAGGGCGAGACCCAGTACTTC	CAILQGETQYF
TRBD1	TRBV28	TRBJ1-1	many	TGTGCCAGCGGGACAGATAACACTGAAGCTTTCTTT	CASGTDNTEAFF